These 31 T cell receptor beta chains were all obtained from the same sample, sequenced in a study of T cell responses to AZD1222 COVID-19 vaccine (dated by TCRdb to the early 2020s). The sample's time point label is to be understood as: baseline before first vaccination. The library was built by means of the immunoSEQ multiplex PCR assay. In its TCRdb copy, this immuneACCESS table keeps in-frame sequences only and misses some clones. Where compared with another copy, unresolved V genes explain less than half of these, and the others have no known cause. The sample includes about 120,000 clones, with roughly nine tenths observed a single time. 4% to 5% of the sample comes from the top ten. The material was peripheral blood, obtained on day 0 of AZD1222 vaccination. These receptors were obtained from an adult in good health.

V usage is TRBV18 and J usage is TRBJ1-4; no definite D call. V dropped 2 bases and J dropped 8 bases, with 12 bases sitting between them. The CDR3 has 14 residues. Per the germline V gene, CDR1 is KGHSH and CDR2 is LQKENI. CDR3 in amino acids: CASSPKSAGEKLFF. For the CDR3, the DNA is TGTGCCAGCTCACCAAAGTCCGCGGGGGAAAAACTGTTTTTT.

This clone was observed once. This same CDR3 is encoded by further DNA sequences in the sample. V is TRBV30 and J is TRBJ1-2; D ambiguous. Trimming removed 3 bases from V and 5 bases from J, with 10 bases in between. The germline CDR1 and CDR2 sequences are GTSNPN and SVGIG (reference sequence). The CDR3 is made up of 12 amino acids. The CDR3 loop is CAWRGGGYGYTF. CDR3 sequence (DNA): TGTGCCTGGAGGGGCGGAGGGTATGGCTACACCTTC. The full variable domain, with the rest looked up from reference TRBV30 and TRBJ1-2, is SQTIHQWPATLVQPVGSPLSLECTVEGTSNPNLYWYRQAAGRGLQLLFYSVGIGQISSEVPQNLSASRPQDRQFILSSKKLLLSDSGFYLCAWRGGGYGYTFGSGTRLTVV.

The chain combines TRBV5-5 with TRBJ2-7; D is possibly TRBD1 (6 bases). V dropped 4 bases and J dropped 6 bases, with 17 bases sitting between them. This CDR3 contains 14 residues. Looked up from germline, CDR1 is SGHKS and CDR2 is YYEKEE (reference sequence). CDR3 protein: CASSTEAGEAEQYF. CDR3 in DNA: TGTGCCAGCAGCACGGAGGCAGGGGAAGCCGAGCAGTACTTC. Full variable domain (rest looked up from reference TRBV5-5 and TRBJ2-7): DAGVTQSPTHLIKTRGQQVTLRCSPISGHKSVSWYQQVLGQGPQFIFQYYEKEERGRGNFPDRFSARQFPNYSSELNVNALLLGDSALYLCASSTEAGEAEQYFGPGTRLTVT.

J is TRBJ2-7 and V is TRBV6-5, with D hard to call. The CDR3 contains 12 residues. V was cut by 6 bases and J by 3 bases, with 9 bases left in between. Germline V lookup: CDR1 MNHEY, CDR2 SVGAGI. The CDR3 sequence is CASSPVVYEQYF. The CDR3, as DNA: TGTGCCAGCAGCCCGGTGGTCTACGAGCAGTACTTC.

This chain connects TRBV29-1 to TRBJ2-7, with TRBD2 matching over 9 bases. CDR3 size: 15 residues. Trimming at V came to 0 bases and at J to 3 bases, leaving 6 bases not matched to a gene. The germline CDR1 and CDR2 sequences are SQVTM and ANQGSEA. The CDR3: CSVEEGAGGDYEQYF. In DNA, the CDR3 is TGCAGCGTTGAAGAAGGAGCGGGGGGCGACTACGAGCAGTACTTC.

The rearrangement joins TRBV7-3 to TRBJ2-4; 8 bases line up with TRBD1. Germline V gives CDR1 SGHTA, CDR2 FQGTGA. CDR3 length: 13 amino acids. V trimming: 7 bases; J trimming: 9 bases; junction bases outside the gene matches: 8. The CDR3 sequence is CASTVSQGGIQYF. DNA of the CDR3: TGTGCCAGCACCGTCTCACAGGGGGGCATTCAGTACTTC.

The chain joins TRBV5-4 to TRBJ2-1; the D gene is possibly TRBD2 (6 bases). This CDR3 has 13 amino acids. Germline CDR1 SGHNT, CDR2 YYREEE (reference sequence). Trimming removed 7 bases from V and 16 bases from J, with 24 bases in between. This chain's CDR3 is CASGLQWREERFF. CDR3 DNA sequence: TGTGCCAGCGGCCTTCAATGGAGGGAGGAAAGATTCTTC.

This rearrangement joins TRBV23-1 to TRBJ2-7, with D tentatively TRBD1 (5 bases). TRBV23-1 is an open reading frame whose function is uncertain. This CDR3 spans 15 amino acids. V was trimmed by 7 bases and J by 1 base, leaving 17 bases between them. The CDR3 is CASKGRKCVSYEQYF. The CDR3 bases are TGCGCCAGCAAGGGGCGGAAGTGCGTTTCCTACGAGCAGTACTTC.

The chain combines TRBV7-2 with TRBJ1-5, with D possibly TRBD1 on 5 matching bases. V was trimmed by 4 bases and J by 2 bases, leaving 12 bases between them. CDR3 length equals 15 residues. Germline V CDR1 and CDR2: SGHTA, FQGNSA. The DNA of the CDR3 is TGTGCCAGCAGCTACTGGGGGGTAGGCAATCAGCCCCAGCATTTT. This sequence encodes CASSYWGVGNQPQHF. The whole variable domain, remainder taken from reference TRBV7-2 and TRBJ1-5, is GAGVSQSPSNKVTEKGKDVELRCDPISGHTALYWYRQSLGQGLEFLIYFQGNSAPDKSGLPSDRFSAERTGGSVSTLTIQRTQQEDSAVYLCASSYWGVGNQPQHFGDGTRLSIL.

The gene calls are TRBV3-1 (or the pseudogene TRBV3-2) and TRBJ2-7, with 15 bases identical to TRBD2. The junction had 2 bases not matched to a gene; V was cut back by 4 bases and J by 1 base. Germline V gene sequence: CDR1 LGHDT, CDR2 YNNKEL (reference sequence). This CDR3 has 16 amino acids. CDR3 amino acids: CASSPGLAGGSYEQYF. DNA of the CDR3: TGTGCCAGCAGCCCTGGACTAGCGGGGGGGTCCTACGAGCAGTACTTC.

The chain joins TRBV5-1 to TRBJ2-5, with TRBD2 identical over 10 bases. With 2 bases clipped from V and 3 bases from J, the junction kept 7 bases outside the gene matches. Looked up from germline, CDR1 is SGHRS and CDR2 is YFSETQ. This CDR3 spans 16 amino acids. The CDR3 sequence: CASSFGIAGGEETQYF. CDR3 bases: TGCGCCAGCAGCTTTGGGATAGCGGGGGGAGAAGAGACCCAGTACTTC.

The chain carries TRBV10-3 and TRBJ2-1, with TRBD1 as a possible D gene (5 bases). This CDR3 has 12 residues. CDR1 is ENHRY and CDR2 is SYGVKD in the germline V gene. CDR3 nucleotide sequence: TGTGCAATAGGGGAAGGGTTGGATGAGCAGTTCTTC. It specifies CAIGEGLDEQFF.

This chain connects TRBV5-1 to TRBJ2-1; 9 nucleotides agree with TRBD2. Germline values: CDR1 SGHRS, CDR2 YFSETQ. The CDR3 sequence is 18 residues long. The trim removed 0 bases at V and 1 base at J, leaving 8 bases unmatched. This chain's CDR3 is CASSLGGGARQSYNEQFF. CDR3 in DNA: TGCGCCAGCAGCTTGGGCGGGGGGGCTCGTCAGTCCTACAATGAGCAGTTCTTC.

DNA of the CDR3: TGTGCCTGGAGGGACCAGGGAGTTTGGAATTCACCCCTCCACTTT. It translates to CAWRDQGVWNSPLHF. The chain has TRBV30 and TRBJ1-6, with D maybe TRBD1 (5 bases). Germline V gene sequence: CDR1 GTSNPN, CDR2 SVGIG (reference sequence). Trimming removed 3 bases from V and 7 bases from J, with 16 bases in between. The CDR3 is 15 amino acids.

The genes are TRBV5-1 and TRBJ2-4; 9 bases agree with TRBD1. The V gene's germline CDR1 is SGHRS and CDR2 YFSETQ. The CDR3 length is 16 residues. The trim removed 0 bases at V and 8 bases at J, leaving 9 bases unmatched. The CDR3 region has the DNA TGCGCCAGCAGCTTGGTGGGGACAGGGATTGGAGACATTCAGTACTTC. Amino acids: CASSLVGTGIGDIQYF.

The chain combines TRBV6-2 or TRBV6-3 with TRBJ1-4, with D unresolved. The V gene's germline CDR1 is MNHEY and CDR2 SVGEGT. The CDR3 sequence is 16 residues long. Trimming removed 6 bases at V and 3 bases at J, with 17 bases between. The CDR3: CASSRDPLTANEKLFF. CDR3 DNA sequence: TGTGCCAGCAGCCGAGACCCCCTGACGGCTAATGAAAAACTGTTTTTT.

The CDR3 spells CASRSADTSGNTIYF. CDR3 nucleotide sequence: TGTGCCAGCAGGTCAGCGGACACCTCTGGAAACACCATATATTTT. The rearrangement uses TRBV27 and TRBJ1-3; the D gene is possibly TRBD1 (5 bases). With 6 bases removed from V and 0 bases from J, the gap between germline ends came to 12 bases. Germline V gives CDR1 MNHEY, CDR2 SMNVEV (reference sequence). The CDR3 is 15 residues long.

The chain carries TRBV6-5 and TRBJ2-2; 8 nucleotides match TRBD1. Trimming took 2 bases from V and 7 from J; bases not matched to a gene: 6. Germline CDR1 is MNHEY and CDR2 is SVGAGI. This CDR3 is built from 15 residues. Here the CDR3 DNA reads TGTGCCAGCAGTTACGGCCAGGGGGCGGGCGGGGAGCTGTTTTTT. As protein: CASSYGQGAGGELFF.

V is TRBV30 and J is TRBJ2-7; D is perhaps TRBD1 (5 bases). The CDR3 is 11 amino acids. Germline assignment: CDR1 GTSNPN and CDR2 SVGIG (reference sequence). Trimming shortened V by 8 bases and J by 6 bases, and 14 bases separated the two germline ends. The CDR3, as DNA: TGTGCCGGCATCCAGGGCTCCGAGCAGTACTTC. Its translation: CAGIQGSEQYF.

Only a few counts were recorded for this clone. The chain's CDR3 is CASSLQAGTNTGELFF. The CDR3 DNA follows: TGTGCCAGCAGCTTGCAGGCGGGGACCAACACCGGGGAGCTGTTTTTT. The chain links TRBV5-5 to TRBJ2-2, with D possibly being TRBD2 (6 bases). The CDR3 covers 16 residues. V lost 1 base, J lost 2 bases, and 12 bases lay in between. Germline CDR1 and CDR2: SGHKS and YYEKEE (reference sequence).

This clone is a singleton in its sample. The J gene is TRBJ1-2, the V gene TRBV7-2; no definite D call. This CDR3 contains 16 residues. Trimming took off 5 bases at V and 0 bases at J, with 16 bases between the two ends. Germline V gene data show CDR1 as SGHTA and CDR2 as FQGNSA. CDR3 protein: CASSTPQREANYGYTF. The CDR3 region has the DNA TGTGCCAGCAGCACCCCGCAGCGGGAGGCTAACTATGGCTACACCTTC.

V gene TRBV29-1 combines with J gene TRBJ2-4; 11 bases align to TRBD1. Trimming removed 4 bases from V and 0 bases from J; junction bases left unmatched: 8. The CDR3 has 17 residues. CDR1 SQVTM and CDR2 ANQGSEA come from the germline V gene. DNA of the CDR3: TGCAGCGTTGGACCGGGACAGGGGGGAGAAGCCAAAAACATTCAGTACTTC. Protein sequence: CSVGPGQGGEAKNIQYF.

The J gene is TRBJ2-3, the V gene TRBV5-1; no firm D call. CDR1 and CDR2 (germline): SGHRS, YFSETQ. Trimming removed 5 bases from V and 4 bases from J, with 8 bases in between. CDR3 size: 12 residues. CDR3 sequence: CASSFDSDTQYF. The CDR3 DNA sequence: TGCGCCAGCAGTTTCGACTCAGATACGCAGTATTTT.

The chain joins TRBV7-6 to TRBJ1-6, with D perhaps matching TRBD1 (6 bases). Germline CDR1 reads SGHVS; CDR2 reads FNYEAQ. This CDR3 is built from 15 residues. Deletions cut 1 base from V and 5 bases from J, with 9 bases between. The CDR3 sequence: CASSLVRQDNSPLHF. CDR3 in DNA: TGTGCCAGCAGCTTAGTAAGACAGGATAATTCACCCCTCCACTTT.

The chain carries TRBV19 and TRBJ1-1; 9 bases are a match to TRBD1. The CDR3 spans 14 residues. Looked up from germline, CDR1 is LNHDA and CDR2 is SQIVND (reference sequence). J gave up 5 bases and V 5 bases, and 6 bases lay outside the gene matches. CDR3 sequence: CASSLQGARTEAFF. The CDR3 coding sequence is TGTGCCAGTAGTTTACAGGGGGCTCGAACTGAAGCTTTCTTT. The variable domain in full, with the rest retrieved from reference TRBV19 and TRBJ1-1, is DGGITQSPKYLFRKEGQNVTLSCEQNLNHDAMYWYRQDPGQGLRLIYYSQIVNDFQKGDIAEGYSVSREKKESFPLTVTSAQKNPTAFYLCASSLQGARTEAFFGQGTRLTVV.

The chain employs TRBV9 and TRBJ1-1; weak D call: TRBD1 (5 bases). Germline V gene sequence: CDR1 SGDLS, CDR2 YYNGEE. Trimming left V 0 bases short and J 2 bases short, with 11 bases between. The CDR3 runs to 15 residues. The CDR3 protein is CASSVAVDSNTEAFF. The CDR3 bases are TGTGCCAGCAGCGTAGCTGTCGACAGCAACACTGAAGCTTTCTTT.

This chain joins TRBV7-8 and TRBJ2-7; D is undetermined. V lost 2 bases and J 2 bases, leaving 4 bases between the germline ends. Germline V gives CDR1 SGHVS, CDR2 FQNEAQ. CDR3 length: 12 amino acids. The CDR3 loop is CASSLPPYEQYF. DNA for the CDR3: TGTGCCAGCAGCTTACCCCCCTACGAGCAGTACTTC.

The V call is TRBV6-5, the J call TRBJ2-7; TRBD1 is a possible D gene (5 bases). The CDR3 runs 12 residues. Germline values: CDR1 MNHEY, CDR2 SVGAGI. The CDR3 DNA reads TGTAAAACAGGCGACTCCTCCTACGAGCAGTACTTC. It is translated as CKTGDSSYEQYF.

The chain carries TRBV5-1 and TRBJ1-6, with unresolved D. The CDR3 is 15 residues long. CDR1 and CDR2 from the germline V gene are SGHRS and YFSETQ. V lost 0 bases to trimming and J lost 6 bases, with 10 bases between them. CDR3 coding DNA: TGCGCCAGCAGCTTGGGCGGGGTTGGTAATTCACCCCTCCACTTT. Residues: CASSLGGVGNSPLHF.

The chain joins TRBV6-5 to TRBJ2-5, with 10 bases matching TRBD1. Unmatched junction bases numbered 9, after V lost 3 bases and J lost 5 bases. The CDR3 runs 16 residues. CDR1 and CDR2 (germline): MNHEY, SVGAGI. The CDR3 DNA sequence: TGTGCCAGCAGTTATTCTAAGACAGGGGGCTGGGAGACCCAGTACTTC. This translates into CASSYSKTGGWETQYF.

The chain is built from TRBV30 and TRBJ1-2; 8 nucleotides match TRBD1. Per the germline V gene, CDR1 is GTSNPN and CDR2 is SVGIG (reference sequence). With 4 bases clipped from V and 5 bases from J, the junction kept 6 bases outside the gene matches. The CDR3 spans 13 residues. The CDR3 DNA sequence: TGTGCCTGGAAACGGACAGGGCAGTATGGCTACACCTTC. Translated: CAWKRTGQYGYTF.